Each of the 18 T cell receptor beta chains below was sequenced from the same sample in a study of T cell changes during pregnancy in multiple sclerosis. Generated by immunoSEQ multiplex PCR, the TCRdb table keeps only in-frame clones and is missing some. The sample carries tens of thousands of clones, about 91% recorded once. The specimen was CD4+ T cells from peripheral blood mononuclear cells, collected in the first trimester of pregnancy. These receptors were taken from a female donor with multiple sclerosis, enrolled in a pregnancy study.

V gene TRBV6-1 combines with J gene TRBJ2-1; 12 bases match TRBD2. CDR3 size: 18 residues. Per germline, CDR1 MNHNS and CDR2 SASEGT. With 4 bases clipped from V and 0 bases from J, the junction kept 7 bases outside the gene matches. The CDR3 protein is CASSGPLAGGSSYNEQFF. DNA of the CDR3: TGTGCCAGCAGTGGTCCACTAGCGGGGGGTAGCTCCTACAATGAGCAGTTCTTC.

The genes are TRBV18 and TRBJ1-5; TRBD1 aligns across 8 bases. The CDR3 loop spans 14 amino acids. V dropped 5 bases and J dropped 6; count of bases not matched to a gene: 6. Germline V gives CDR1 KGHSH, CDR2 LQKENI. The CDR3 loop reads CASSSGQASQPQHF. CDR3 DNA: TGTGCCAGCTCATCGGGACAGGCAAGTCAGCCCCAGCATTTT.

The chain combines TRBV19 with TRBJ1-4, with D perhaps matching TRBD1 (5 bases). The V and J ends lost 5 bases and 8 bases respectively, with 15 bases between them. The CDR3 runs 14 residues. Germline-derived CDR1 and CDR2 are LNHDA and SQIVND (reference sequence). The CDR3 region is CASSPPGGEEKLFF. CDR3 sequence (DNA): TGTGCCAGTAGTCCCCCTGGAGGGGAGGAAAAACTGTTTTTT. The full variable domain, rest sourced from reference TRBV19 and TRBJ1-4, is DGGITQSPKYLFRKEGQNVTLSCEQNLNHDAMYWYRQDPGQGLRLIYYSQIVNDFQKGDIAEGYSVSREKKESFPLTVTSAQKNPTAFYLCASSPPGGEEKLFFGSGTQLSVL.

This sequence joins TRBV19 and TRBJ2-5; 10 bases map to TRBD1. From germline, CDR1 is LNHDA and CDR2 SQIVND (reference sequence). Trimming cost V 5 bases and J 5 bases; bases outside gene matches: 8. The CDR3 covers 15 residues. The CDR3, as DNA: TGTGCCAGTAGTCCCCGACAGGGGGCGAGGGAGACCCAGTACTTC. The encoded protein is CASSPRQGARETQYF.

This clone was seen a single time. The chain has TRBV13 and TRBJ1-3; D gene ambiguous. V lost 4 bases to trimming and J lost 4 bases, with 14 bases between them. The CDR3 contains 15 residues. CDR1 is PRHDT and CDR2 is FYEKMQ in the germline V gene (reference sequence). The CDR3 loop reads CASSYTPLSGNTIYF. The CDR3 region has the DNA TGTGCCAGCAGCTACACCCCTCTCTCCGGAAACACCATATATTTT. The full variable domain, rest sourced from reference TRBV13 and TRBJ1-3, is AAGVIQSPRHLIKEKRETATLKCYPIPRHDTVYWYQQGPGQDPQFLISFYEKMQSDKGSIPDRFSAQQFSDYHSELNMSSLELGDSALYFCASSYTPLSGNTIYFGEGSWLTVV.

The chain uses TRBV19 and TRBJ1-5; TRBD1 matches at 7 bases. This CDR3 spans 16 amino acids. Trimming at V came to 7 bases and at J to 7 bases, leaving 16 bases not matched to a gene. Germline CDR1 LNHDA, CDR2 SQIVND (reference sequence). CDR3 sequence reads: CASTDLPGGGRQPQHF. CDR3 bases: TGTGCCAGTACTGACCTTCCAGGGGGAGGCAGGCAGCCCCAGCATTTT.

The chain combines TRBV5-5 with TRBJ1-1; no reliable D call. This CDR3 spans 15 amino acids. Germline V gene lookup returns CDR1 SGHKS and CDR2 YYEKEE (reference sequence). Trimming stripped 1 base from V and 2 bases from J, with 12 bases between. The CDR3: CASSLTAYVNTEAFF. In DNA, the CDR3 is TGTGCCAGCAGCTTGACAGCCTACGTCAACACTGAAGCTTTCTTT.

This clone was found once. The chain links TRBV30 to TRBJ1-5, with TRBD1 as a possible D gene (6 bases). Germline V gives CDR1 GTSNPN, CDR2 SVGIG (reference sequence). There are 15 residues in the CDR3. V was shortened by 1 base and J by 5 bases, with 15 bases between the two germline ends. This CDR3 is CAWSGIRGTDQPQHF. CDR3 sequence (DNA): TGTGCCTGGAGTGGCATCAGGGGAACGGATCAGCCCCAGCATTTT.

The gene calls are TRBV2 and TRBJ2-7; 11 bases align to TRBD2. The CDR3 spans 13 residues. V was clipped by 10 bases and J by 6 bases; unmatched bases: 8. The germline gives CDR1 SNHLY, CDR2 FYNNEI. The CDR3 is CATETSGVGEQYF. The CDR3 nucleotides are TGTGCCACCGAGACTAGCGGGGTTGGCGAGCAGTACTTC.

The chain links TRBV19 to TRBJ2-2; D is possibly TRBD1 (5 bases). The V gene's germline CDR1 is LNHDA and CDR2 SQIVND (reference sequence). There are 15 residues in the CDR3. Trimming shortened V by 4 bases and J by 3 bases, and 12 bases separated the two germline ends. The CDR3 DNA is TGTGCCAGTAGTACCAAACGACAGTACACCGGGGAGCTGTTTTTT. The encoded protein is CASSTKRQYTGELFF.

V usage is TRBV10-1 and J usage is TRBJ1-5, with 7 positions matching TRBD1. The CDR3 is 14 amino acids. Germline-derived CDR1 and CDR2 are WNHNN and SYGVQD (reference sequence). Trimming took 6 bases from V and 6 from J; bases not matched to a gene: 8. The CDR3 reads CASSQGAGGQPQHF. The CDR3 region has the DNA TGCGCCAGCAGCCAAGGGGCAGGGGGTCAGCCCCAGCATTTT.

The chain recombines TRBV5-6 with TRBJ1-3; D remains unclear. This CDR3 contains 15 residues. The V and J ends lost 6 bases and 0 bases respectively, with 13 bases between them. Germline-derived CDR1 and CDR2 are SGHDT and YYEEEE. CDR3 protein: CASTVGGFSGNTIYF. The CDR3 nucleotides read TGTGCCAGCACCGTAGGAGGGTTCTCTGGAAACACCATATATTTT.

This rearrangement joins TRBV11-2 to TRBJ1-3; D unclear. The V gene's germline CDR1 is SGHAT and CDR2 FQNNGV. Trimming pared 5 bases from V and 8 bases from J, leaving 7 bases between. The CDR3 loop spans 11 amino acids. Here the CDR3 reads CASSPRDTIYF. The DNA of the CDR3 is TGTGCCAGCAGCCCCCGGGACACCATATATTTT.

V gene TRBV9 combines with J gene TRBJ1-5; TRBD1 matches at 8 bases. Trimming removed 4 bases from V and 5 bases from J; junction bases left unmatched: 2. CDR1 SGDLS and CDR2 YYNGEE come from the germline V gene. The CDR3 sequence is 13 residues long. The CDR3 loop is CASSMTGDQPQHF. CDR3 DNA: TGTGCCAGCAGCATGACAGGGGATCAGCCCCAGCATTTT.

The J gene is TRBJ2-7, the V gene TRBV7-2; D might be TRBD1 (5 bases). V was clipped by 5 bases and J by 0 bases, with 14 bases between them. This CDR3 is built from 15 residues. Germline V gene lookup returns CDR1 SGHTA and CDR2 FQGNSA. CDR3 nucleotides: TGTGCCAGCAGCCTGGCAGGGCCGAGCTCCTACGAGCAGTACTTC. As protein: CASSLAGPSSYEQYF.

CDR3 residues: CAISESLAGGRGNIQYF. The CDR3 region has the DNA TGTGCCATCAGTGAGTCGCTAGCGGGGGGCCGGGGAAACATTCAGTACTTC. The chain links TRBV10-3 to TRBJ2-4, with 11 bases identical to TRBD2. Germline CDR1 and CDR2: ENHRY and SYGVKD. V gave up 0 bases and J gave up 6 bases; unmatched junction bases: 7. This CDR3 contains 17 residues.

The chain recombines TRBV7-2 with TRBJ2-5; D uncertain. This CDR3 region has 15 residues. V was shortened by 5 bases and J by 2 bases, with 15 bases between the two germline ends. Germline assignment: CDR1 SGHTA and CDR2 FQGNSA. The DNA of the CDR3 is TGTGCCAGCAGCCCCGTTTGGAGCCTACAAGAGACCCAGTACTTC. Amino acids: CASSPVWSLQETQYF.

The chain employs TRBV12-5 and TRBJ2-3; unclear D gene. Deletions cut 5 bases from V and 5 bases from J, with 11 bases between. Germline V gives CDR1 LGHNT, CDR2 FRNRAP. The CDR3 is 13 residues long. CDR3 in amino acids: CASGSDSRDTQYF. The CDR3 nucleotides are TGTGCTAGTGGTAGCGACTCTAGAGATACGCAGTATTTT.